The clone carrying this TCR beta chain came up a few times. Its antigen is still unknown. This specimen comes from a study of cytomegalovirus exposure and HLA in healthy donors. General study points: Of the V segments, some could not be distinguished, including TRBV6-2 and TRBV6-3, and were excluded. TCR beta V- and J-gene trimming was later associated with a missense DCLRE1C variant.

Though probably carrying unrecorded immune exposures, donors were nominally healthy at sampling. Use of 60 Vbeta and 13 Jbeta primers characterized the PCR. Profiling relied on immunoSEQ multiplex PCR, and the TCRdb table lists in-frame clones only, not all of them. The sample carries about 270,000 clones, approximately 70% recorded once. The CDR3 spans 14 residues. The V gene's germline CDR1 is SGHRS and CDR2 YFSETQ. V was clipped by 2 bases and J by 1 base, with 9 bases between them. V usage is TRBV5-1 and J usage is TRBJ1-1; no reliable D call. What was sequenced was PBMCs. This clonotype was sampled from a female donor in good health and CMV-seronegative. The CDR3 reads CASSFNPGNTEAFF. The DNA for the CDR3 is TGCGCCAGCAGCTTTAACCCAGGGAACACTGAAGCTTTCTTT.